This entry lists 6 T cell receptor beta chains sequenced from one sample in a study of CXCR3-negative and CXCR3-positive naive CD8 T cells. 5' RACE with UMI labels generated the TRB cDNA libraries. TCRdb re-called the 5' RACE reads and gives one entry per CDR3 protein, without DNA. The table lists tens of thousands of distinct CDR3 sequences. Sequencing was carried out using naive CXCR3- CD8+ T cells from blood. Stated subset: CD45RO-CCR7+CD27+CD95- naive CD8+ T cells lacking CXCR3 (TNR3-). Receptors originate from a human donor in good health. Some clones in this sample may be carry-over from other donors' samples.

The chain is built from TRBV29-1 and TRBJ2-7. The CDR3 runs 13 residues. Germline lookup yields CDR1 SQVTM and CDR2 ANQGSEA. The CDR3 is CSVEAAGLYEQYF.

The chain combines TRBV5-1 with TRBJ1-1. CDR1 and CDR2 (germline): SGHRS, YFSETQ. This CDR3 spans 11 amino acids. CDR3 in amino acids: CASSSGQEAFF.

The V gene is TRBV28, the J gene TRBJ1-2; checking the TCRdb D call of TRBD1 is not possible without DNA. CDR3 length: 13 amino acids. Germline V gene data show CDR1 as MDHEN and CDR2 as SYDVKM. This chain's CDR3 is CASSFEQGYGYTF.

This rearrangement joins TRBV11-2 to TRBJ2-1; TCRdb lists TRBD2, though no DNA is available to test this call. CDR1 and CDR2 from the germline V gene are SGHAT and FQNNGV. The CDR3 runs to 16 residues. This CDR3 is CASSLTTSGGKSEQFF.

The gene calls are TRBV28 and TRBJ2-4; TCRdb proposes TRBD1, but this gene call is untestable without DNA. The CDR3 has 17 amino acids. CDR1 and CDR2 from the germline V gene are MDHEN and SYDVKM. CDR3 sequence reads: CASKPREGRYDKNIQYF.

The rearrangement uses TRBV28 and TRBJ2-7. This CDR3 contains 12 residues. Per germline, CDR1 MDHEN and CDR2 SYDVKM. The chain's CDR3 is CASSLLSYEQYF.